This T cell receptor beta chain was sequenced in a study of human T cells and chemical hapten exposure. Across the study: Per-sample TCR yield variability stemmed mainly from small pooled library volume differences.

This clonotype was seen repeatedly, ten times or more. Its antigen is undetermined. The CDR3 contains 13 residues. V dropped 1 base and J dropped 6 bases, with 6 bases sitting between them. CDR1 is SGHTA and CDR2 is FQGNSA in the germline V gene. It was unfractionated whole blood from which total RNA was extracted. General observations from the study: No change in TCRs above 1 in 1000 frequency was produced by DPC sensitization.

It was the library that attached unique molecular identifiers to individual cDNA molecules. MiXCR was run by TCRdb on the 5' RACE reads, yielding one entry per CDR3 protein. The sample includes about 81,000 distinct CDR3 sequences, about 8% of them seen just once. The rearrangement joins TRBV7-2 to TRBJ1-4; no clear D. The receptor comes from a male donor in good health. As DNA, the CDR3 is TGTGCCAGCAGCTTAGACAAGGATGAAAAACTGTTTTTT. Its translation is CASSLDKDEKLFF.